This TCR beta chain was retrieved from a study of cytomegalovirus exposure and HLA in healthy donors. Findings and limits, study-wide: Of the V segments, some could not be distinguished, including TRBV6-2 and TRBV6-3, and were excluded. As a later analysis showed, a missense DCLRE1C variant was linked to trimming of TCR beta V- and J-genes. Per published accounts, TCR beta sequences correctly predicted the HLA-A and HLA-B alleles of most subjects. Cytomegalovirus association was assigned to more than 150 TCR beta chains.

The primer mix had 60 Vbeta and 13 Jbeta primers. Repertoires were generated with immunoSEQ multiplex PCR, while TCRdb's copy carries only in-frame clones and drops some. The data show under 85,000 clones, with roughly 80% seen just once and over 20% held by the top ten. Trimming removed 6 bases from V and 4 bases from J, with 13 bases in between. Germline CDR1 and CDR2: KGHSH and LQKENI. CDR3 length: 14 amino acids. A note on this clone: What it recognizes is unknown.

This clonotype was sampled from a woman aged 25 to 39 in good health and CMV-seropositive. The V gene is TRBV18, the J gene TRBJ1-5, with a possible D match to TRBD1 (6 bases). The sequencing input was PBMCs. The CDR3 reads CASSLKGVNQPQHF. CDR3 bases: TGTGCCAGCTCGCTGAAGGGGGTGAATCAGCCCCAGCATTTT. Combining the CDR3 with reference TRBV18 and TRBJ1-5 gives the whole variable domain NAGVMQNPRHLVRRRGQEARLRCSPMKGHSHVYWYRQLPEEGLKFMVYLQKENIIDESGMPKERFSAEFPKEGPSILRIQQVVRGDSAAYFCASSLKGVNQPQHFGDGTRLSIL.